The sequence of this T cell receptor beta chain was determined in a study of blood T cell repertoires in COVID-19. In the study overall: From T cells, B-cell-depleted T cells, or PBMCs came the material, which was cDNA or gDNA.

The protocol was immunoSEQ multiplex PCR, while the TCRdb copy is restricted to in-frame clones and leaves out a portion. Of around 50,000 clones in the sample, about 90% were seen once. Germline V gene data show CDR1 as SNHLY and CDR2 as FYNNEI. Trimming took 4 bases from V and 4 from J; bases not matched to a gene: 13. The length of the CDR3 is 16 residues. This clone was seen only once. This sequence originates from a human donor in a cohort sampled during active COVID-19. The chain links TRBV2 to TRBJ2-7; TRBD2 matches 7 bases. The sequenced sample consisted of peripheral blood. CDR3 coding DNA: TGTGCCAGCAGTGTAATCACGGGCGGGAGCCTGTACGAGCAGTACTTC. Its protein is CASSVITGGSLYEQYF.